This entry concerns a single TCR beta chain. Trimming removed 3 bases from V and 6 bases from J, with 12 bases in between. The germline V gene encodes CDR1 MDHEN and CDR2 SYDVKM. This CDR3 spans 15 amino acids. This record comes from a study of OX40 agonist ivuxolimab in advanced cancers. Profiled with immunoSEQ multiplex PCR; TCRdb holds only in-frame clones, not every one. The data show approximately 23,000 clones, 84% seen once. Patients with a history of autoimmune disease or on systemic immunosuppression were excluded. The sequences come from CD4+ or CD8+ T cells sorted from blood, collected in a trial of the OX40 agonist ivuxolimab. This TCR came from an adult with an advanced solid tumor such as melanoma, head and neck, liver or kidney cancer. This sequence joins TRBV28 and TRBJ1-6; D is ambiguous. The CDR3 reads CASSLVRQSNSPLHF. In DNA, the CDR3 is TGTGCCAGCAGTTTGGTAAGGCAGTCTAATTCACCCCTCCACTTT.